Below, one T cell receptor beta chain is given with its context. The antigen is not known. These data are taken from a study of cytomegalovirus exposure and HLA in healthy donors. The PCR employed 60 Vbeta primers together with 13 Jbeta primers. Only in-frame clones appear in the TCRdb table, and some are missing; sequencing was by immunoSEQ multiplex PCR. Of about 130,000 clones in the sample, more than 80% were seen once. Regarding the study as a whole: For most TCR beta V segments, an earlier analysis put the productive rate at about 87% or about 30% of the time. Sequencing likely produced, as an artifact, a cluster of highly shared sequence variants.

The germline gives CDR1 MDHEN, CDR2 SYDVKM. J lost 1 base, V lost 3 bases, and 6 bases had no gene match. The CDR3 is made up of 16 amino acids. The sample taken for sequencing was PBMCs. The rearrangement links TRBV28 to TRBJ1-1, with 9 bases that match TRBD1. The receptor was derived from a woman younger than 45 in good health and CMV-seropositive. In DNA, the CDR3 is TGTGCCAGCAGTTTGACAGGGGGGTTTAGGAACACTGAAGCTTTCTTT. Its protein is CASSLTGGFRNTEAFF.